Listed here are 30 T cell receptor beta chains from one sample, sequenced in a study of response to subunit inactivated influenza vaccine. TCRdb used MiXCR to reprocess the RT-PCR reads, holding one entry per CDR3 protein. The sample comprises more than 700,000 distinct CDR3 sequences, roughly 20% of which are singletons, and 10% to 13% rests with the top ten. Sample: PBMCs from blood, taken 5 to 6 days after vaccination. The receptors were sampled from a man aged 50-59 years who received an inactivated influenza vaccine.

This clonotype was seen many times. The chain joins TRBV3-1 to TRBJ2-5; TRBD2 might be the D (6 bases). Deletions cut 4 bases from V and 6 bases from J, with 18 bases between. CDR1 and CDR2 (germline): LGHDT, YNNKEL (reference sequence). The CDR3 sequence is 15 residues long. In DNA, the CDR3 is TGTGCCAGCAGCCCGGGACTTCTGGCGGTACAGACCCAGTACTTC. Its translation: CASSPGLLAVQTQYF.

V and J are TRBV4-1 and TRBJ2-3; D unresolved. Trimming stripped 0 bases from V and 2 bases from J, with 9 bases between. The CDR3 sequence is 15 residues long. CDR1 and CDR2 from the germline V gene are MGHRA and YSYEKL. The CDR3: CASSQEYRSTDTQYF. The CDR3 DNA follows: TGCGCCAGCAGCCAAGAGTACAGATCCACAGATACGCAGTATTTT.

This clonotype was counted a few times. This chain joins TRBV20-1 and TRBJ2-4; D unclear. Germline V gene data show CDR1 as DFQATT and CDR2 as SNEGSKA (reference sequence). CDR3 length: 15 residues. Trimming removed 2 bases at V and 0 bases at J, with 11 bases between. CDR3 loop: CSARPGGVAKNIQYF. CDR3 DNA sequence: TGCAGTGCTAGACCCGGCGGAGTAGCCAAAAACATTCAGTACTTC.

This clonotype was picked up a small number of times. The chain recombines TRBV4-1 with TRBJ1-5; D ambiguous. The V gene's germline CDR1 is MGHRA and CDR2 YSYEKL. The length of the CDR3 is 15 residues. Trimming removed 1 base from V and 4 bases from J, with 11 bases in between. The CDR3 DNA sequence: TGCGCCAGCAGCCAAGTGGCAGGCCAAAATCAGCCCCAGCATTTT. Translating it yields CASSQVAGQNQPQHF.

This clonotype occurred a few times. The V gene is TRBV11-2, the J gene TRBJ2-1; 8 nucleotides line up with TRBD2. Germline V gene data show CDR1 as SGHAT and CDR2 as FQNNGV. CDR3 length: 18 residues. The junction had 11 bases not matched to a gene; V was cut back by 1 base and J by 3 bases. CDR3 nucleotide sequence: TGTGCCAGCAGCTTAGTAATCGTCCGGACTAGCAACTACAATGAGCAGTTCTTC. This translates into CASSLVIVRTSNYNEQFF. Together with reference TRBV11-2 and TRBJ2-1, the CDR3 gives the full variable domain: EAGVAQSPRYKIIEKRQSVAFWCNPISGHATLYWYQQILGQGPKLLIQFQNNGVVDDSQLPKDRFSAERLKGVDSTLKIQPAKLEDSAVYLCASSLVIVRTSNYNEQFFGPGTRLTVL.

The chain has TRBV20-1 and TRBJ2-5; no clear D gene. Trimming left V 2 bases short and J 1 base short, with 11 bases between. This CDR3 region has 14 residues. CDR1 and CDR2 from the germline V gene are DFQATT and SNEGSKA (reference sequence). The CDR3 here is CSARKIRAQETQYF. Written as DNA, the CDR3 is TGCAGTGCTAGAAAAATAAGGGCCCAAGAGACCCAGTACTTC.

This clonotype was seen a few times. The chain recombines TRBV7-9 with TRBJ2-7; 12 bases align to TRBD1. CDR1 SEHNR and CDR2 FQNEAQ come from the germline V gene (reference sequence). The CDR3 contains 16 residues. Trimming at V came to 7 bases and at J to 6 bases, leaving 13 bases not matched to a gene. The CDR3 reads CASIIPTGQGAGEQYF. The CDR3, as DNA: TGTGCCAGCATCATTCCGACGGGACAGGGGGCTGGCGAGCAGTACTTC.

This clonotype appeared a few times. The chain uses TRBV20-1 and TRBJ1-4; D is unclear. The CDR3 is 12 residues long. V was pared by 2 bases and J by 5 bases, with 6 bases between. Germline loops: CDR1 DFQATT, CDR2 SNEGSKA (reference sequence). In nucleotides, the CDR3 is TGCAGTGCTAGAAAAGGGAATGAAAAACTGTTTTTT. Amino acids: CSARKGNEKLFF.

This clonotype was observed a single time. CDR3 loop: CASSIGKVSYNEQFF. The CDR3 DNA reads as TGTGCCAGTAGTATTGGTAAGGTCTCCTACAATGAGCAGTTCTTC. This chain uses TRBV19 with TRBJ2-1; no firm D call. Trimming left V 3 bases short and J 0 bases short, with 9 bases between. The germline V gene has CDR1 LNHDA and CDR2 SQIVND (reference sequence). This CDR3 is 15 amino acids long.

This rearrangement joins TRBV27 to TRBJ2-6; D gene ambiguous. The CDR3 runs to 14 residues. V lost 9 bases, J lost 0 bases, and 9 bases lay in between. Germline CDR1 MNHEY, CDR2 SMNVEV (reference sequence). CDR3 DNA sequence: TGTGCCAGTAGAAAGAGCTCTGGGGCCAACGTCCTGACTTTC. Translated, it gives CASRKSSGANVLTF. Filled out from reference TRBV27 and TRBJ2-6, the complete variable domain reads EAQVTQNPRYLITVTGKKLTVTCSQNMNHEYMSWYRQDPGLGLRQIYYSMNVEVTDKGDVPEGYKVSRKEKRNFPLILESPSPNQTSLYFCASRKSSGANVLTFGAGSRLTVL.

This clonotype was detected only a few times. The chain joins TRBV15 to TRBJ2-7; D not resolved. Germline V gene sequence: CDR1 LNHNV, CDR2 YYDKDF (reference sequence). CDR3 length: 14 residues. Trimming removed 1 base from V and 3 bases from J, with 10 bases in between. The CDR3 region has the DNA TGTGCCACCAGCAGAGGTGGAGACCTCTACGAGCAGTACTTC. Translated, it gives CATSRGGDLYEQYF.

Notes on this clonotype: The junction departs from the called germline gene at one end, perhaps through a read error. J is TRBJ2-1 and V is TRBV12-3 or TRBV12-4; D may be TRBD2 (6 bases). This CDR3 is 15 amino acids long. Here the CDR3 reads CASRLGTPNYNEQFF. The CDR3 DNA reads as TGTGCCAGCCGTTTAGGGACTCCGAACTACAATGAGCAGTTCTTC.

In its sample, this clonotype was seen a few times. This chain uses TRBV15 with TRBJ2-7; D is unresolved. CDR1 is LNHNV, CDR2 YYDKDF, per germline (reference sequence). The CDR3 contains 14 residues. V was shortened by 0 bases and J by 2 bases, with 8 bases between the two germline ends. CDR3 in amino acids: CATSRELGPYEQYF. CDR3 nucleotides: TGTGCCACCAGCAGAGAATTAGGCCCCTACGAGCAGTACTTC.

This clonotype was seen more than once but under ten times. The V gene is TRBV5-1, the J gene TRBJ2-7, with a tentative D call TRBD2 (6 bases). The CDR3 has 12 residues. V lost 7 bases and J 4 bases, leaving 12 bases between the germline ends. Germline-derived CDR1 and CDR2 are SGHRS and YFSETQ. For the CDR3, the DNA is TGCGCCAGCGGGCGGGACGGATACGAGCAGTACTTC. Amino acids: CASGRDGYEQYF.

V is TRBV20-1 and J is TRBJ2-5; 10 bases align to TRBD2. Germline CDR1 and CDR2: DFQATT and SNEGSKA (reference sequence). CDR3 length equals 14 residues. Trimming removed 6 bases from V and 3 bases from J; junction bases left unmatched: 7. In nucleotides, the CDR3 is TGCAGTGCCCCCTTAGCGGGGGGCAAAGAGACCCAGTACTTC. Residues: CSAPLAGGKETQYF.

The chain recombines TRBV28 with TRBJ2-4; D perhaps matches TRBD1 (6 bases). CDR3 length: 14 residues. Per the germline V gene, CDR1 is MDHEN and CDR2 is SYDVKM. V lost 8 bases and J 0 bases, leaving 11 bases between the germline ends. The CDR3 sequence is CASGKQGAKNIQYF. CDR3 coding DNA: TGTGCCAGCGGGAAACAGGGAGCCAAAAACATTCAGTACTTC.

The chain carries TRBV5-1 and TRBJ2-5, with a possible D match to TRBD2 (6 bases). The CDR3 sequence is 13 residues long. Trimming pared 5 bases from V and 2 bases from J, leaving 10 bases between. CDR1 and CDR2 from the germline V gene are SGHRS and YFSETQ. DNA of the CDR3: TGCGCCAGCAGACGGGACTTACAAGAGACCCAGTACTTC. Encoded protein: CASRRDLQETQYF.

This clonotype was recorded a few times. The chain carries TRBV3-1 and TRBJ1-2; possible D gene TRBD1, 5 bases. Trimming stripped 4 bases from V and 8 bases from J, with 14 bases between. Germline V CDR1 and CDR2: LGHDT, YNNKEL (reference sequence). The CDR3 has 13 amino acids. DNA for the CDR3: TGTGCCAGCAGCCTAGGGGTGCCGGGCGGCTACACCTTC. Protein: CASSLGVPGGYTF.

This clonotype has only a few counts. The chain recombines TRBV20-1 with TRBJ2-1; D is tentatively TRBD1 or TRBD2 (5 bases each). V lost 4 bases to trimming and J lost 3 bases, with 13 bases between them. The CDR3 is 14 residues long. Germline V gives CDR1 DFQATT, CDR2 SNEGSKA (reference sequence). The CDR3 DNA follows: TGCAGTGCTAACGCCGGGACCCTCTACAATGAGCAGTTCTTC. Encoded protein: CSANAGTLYNEQFF.

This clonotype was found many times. CDR3 residues: CATSKLGLSLNEQFF. Written as DNA, the CDR3 is TGTGCCACCAGCAAACTGGGACTATCCTTAAATGAGCAGTTCTTC. The chain employs TRBV15 and TRBJ2-1; TRBD2 matches at 7 bases. This CDR3 region has 15 residues. The V gene end was trimmed by 4 bases and the J gene end by 7 bases; junction bases not matched to a gene: 10. Germline values: CDR1 LNHNV, CDR2 YYDKDF (reference sequence).

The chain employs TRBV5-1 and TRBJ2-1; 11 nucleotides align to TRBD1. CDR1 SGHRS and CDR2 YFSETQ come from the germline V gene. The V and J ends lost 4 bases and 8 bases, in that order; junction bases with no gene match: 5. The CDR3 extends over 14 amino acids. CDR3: CASSRTGGGDEQFF. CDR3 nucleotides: TGCGCCAGCAGCAGGACAGGGGGCGGGGATGAGCAGTTCTTC.

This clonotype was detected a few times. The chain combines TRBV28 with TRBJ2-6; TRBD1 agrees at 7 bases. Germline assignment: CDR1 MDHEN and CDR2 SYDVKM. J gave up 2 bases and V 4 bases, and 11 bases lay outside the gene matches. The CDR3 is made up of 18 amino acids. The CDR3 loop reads CASSSGRGRLTGANVLTF. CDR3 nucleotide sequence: TGTGCCAGCAGTTCCGGTAGGGGGCGTCTAACTGGGGCCAACGTCCTGACTTTC.

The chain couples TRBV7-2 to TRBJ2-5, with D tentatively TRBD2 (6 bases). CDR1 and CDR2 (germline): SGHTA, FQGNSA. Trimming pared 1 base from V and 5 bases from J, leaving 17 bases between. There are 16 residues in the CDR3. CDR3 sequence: CASSLVGRREWETQYF. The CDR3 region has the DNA TGTGCCAGCAGCTTAGTCGGTAGACGGGAGTGGGAGACCCAGTACTTC.

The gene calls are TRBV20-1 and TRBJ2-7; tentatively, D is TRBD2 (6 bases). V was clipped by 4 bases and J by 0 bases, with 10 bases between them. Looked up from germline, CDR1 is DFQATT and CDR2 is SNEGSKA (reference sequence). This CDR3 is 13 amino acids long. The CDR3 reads CSAISSDSYEQYF. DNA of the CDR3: TGCAGTGCTATATCTAGCGACTCCTACGAGCAGTACTTC.

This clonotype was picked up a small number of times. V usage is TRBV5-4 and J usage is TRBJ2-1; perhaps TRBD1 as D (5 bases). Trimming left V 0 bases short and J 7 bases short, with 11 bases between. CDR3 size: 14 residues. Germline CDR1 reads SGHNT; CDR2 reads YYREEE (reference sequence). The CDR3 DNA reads TGTGCCAGCAGCTTGGTTTCAGGGTGGAATGAGCAGTTCTTC. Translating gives CASSLVSGWNEQFF.

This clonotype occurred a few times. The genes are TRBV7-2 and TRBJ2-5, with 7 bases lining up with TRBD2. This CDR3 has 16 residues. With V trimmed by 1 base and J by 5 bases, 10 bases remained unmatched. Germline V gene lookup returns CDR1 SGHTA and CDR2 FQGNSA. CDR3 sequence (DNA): TGTGCCAGCAGCTTAGGGGTGGGGGGGTTTCGGGAGACCCAGTACTTC. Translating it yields CASSLGVGGFRETQYF. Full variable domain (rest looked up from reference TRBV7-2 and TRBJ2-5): GAGVSQSPSNKVTEKGKDVELRCDPISGHTALYWYRQSLGQGLEFLIYFQGNSAPDKSGLPSDRFSAERTGGSVSTLTIQRTQQEDSAVYLCASSLGVGGFRETQYFGPGTRLLVL.

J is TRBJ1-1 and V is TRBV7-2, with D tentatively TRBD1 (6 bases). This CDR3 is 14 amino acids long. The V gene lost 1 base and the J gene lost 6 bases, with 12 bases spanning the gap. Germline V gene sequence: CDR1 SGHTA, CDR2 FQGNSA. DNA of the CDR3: TGTGCCAGCAGCTTAGACAGGGTGTTGGCTGAAGCTTTCTTT. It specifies CASSLDRVLAEAFF. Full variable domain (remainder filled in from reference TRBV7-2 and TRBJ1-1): GAGVSQSPSNKVTEKGKDVELRCDPISGHTALYWYRQSLGQGLEFLIYFQGNSAPDKSGLPSDRFSAERTGGSVSTLTIQRTQQEDSAVYLCASSLDRVLAEAFFGQGTRLTVV.

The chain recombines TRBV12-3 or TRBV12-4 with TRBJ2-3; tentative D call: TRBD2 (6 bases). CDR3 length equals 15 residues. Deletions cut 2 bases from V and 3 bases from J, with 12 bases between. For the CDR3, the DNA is TGTGCCAGCAGTTTACTCGGTCGGGAGACAGATACGCAGTATTTT. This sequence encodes CASSLLGRETDTQYF.

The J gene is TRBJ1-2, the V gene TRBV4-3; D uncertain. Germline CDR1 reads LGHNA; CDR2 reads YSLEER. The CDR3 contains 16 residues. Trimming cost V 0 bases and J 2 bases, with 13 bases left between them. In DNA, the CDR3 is TGCGCCAGCAGCCAAGATCTCACCGTGTTAAACTATGGCTACACCTTC. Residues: CASSQDLTVLNYGYTF.

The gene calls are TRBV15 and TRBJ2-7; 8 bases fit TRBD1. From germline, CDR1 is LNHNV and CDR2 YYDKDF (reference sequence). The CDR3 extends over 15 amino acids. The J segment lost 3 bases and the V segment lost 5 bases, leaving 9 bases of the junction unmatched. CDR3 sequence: CATSLRTGLGYEQYF. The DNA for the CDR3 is TGTGCCACCAGCCTGAGGACAGGGTTGGGCTACGAGCAGTACTTC.